The T cell receptor (beta chain) described here comes from a study of human versus mouse CDR3 diversity and MHC coevolution. At the level of the study: Valid reads per sample ranged from about 5.5 x 10^6 to 1.6 x 10^7.

Of note for this clone: What it binds is unknown.

Cells were CD45RO-negative CD62L-positive naive CD4 T cells sorted from PBMCs. Study-level findings and limits: Humans had the largest estimated TCR beta repertoire, around 1.6 million clonotypes. Most of the three human donors had the lowest clonal inequality.

Sequencing was performed with immunoSEQ multiplex PCR; in TCRdb, only in-frame clones are kept and a portion is missing. The data show some 82,000 clones, with roughly 95% seen just once and approximately 1.4% held by the top ten. Trimming took 5 bases from V and 0 from J; bases not matched to a gene: 17. The CDR3 is made up of 18 amino acids. Germline CDR1 reads SGHRS; CDR2 reads YFSETQ. The TCR was taken from a person aged 25 to 75 in good health. Input material: naive CD4+ T cells from blood. Documented subset: CD45RO-negative CD62L-positive naive CD4 T cells. This chain joins TRBV5-1 and TRBJ2-7; 7 bases are shared with TRBD1. CDR3 bases: TGCGCCAGCAGGGCTAGGGGGCTCGGGCGGTCCATCTCCTACGAGCAGTACTTC. It specifies CASRARGLGRSISYEQYF.